This TCR beta chain was identified in a study of blood T cells in healthy people across ages. A sample-barcoded 5' primer and a J-beta primer mix were used in a second PCR of roughly 6 to 11 cycles. TCRdb analysed the 5' RACE reads with MiXCR anew, one entry per CDR3 protein. The sample shows about 780,000 distinct CDR3 sequences, roughly 25% of them seen only once. Concerning this clonotype: The antigen is not known.

Regarding the study as a whole: Possibly, changes in expanded clonotypes were confounded because donor CMV status was unknown. Long-lived and aged donors differed, with more naive CD4+ cells and higher diversity in the long-lived.

This CDR3 region has 12 residues. Germline V CDR1 and CDR2: SGHAT, FQNNGV. The sample was also reused in another study, on T cells of mothers and their children.

The chain uses TRBV11-2 and TRBJ2-5; TRBD1 matches 7 bases. The better agreement between TRBJ2-1 and the DNA end casts doubt on the J call. Source material: blood. The source of this sequence is a boy aged 5-17 years in good health. CDR3 coding DNA: TGTGCCAGCAGACAAACAGGGGTAGAGCAGTTCTTC. The encoded protein is CASRQTGVEQFF.